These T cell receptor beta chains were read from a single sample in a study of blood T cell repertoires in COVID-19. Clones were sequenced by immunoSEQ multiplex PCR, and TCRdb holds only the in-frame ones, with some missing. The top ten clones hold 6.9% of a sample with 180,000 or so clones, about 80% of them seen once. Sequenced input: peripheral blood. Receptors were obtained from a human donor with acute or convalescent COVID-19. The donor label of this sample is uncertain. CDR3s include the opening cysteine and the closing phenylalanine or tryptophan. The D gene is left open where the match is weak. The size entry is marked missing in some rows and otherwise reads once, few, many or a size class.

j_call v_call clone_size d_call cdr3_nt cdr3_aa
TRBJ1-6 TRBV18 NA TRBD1 TGTGCCAGCTCACTCCTGGACAGGGGTAATTCACCCCTCCACTTT CASSLLDRGNSPLHF
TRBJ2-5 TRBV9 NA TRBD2 TGTGCCAGCAGCGTGAGGCCGGGAGGGGGAGAGACCCAGTACTTC CASSVRPGGGETQYF
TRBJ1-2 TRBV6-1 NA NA TGTGCCAGCAGTGAAGGCTCCCTACTGTATGGCTACACCTTC CASSEGSLLYGYTF
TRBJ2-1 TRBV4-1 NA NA TGCGCCAGCAGCCTTCCATACAATGAGCAGTTCTTC CASSLPYNEQFF
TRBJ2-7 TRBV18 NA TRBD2 TGTGCCAGCTCACGGACTAGCGGCTACGAGCAGTACTTC CASSRTSGYEQYF
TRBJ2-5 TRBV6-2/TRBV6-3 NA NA TGTGCCAGCAGTTGGCTGGGAGACCAAGAGACCCAGTACTTC CASSWLGDQETQYF
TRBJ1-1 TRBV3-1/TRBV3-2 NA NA TGTGCCAGCAGCCAGTCGGACAGTAAAGCTTTCTTT CASSQSDSKAFF
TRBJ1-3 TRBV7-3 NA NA TGTGCCAGCAGCTTAGACAGATCTGGAAACACCATATATTTT CASSLDRSGNTIYF
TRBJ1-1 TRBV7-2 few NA TGTGCCAGCAGCTTACAGGGCTCGGTCATGAACACTGAAGCTTTCTTT CASSLQGSVMNTEAFF
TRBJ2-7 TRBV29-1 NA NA TGCAGCGTTGCAGGGCAAACTTACGAGCAGTACTTC CSVAGQTYEQYF
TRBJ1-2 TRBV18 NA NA TGTGCCAGCTCACGGGGCGACTATGGCTACACCTTC CASSRGDYGYTF
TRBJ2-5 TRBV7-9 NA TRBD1 TGTGCCAGCAGTCGAGAGCGGACAGGTTGGGAGACCCAGTACTTC CASSRERTGWETQYF
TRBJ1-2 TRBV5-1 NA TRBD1 TGCGCCAGCAGCTTCGGACAGGGGGGTGCTTATGGCTACACCTTC CASSFGQGGAYGYTF
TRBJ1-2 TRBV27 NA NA TGTGCCAGCAGTCCTCCCCGAGGCAGGGGAGTTCATGGCTACACCTTC CASSPPRGRGVHGYTF
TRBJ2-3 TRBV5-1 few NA TGCGCCAGCAGCCCCCTACCGGGGGCAGATACGCAGTATTTT CASSPLPGADTQYF
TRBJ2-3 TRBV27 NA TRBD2 TGTGCCAGCAGTTTACAAGCGGGGGAGACAGATACGCAGTATTTT CASSLQAGETDTQYF
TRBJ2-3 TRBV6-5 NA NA TGTGCCAGCACTTCCACAGATACGCAGTATTTT CASTSTDTQYF
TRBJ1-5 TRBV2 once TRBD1 TGTGCCAGCAGTGGGACAGGCGTGCCCCAGCATTTT CASSGTGVPQHF
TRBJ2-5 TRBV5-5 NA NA TGTGCCAGCAGCTCCCCGGGGGTTCAAGAGACCCAGTACTTC CASSSPGVQETQYF
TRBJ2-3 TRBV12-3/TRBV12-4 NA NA TGTGCCACCGCGAGGCGGAGCACAGATACGCAGTATTTT CATARRSTDTQYF
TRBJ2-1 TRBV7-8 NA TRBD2 TGTGCCAGCAGCTTGGACGGGAGGACTTACAATGAGCAGTTCTTC CASSLDGRTYNEQFF
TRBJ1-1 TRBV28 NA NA TGTGCCAGCACCCGGAACACTGAAGCTTTCTTT CASTRNTEAFF
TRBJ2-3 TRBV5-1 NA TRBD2 TGCGCCAGCAGCCACAGACCGACTAGCGGGAGAGCTACAGATACGCAGTATTTT CASSHRPTSGRATDTQYF
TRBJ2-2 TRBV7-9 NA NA TGTGCCAGCAGCTTGACAGGTTCCACCGGGGAGCTGTTTTTT CASSLTGSTGELFF
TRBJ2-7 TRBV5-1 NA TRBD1 TGCGCCAGCAGCGCAACCGGACAGGGTGGGGGTTTAAGGTACTTC CASSATGQGGGLRYF
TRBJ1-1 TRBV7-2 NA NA TGTGCCAGCATCCTCCGGGAATTTCAAGAGACTTTCTTT CASILREFQETFF
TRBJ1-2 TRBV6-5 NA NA TGTGCCAGCAGTTACGTCGCGGGGGCTGGGTCAGGCTACACCTTC CASSYVAGAGSGYTF
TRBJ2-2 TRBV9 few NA TGTGCCAGCAGCGTAGATCAGAACACCGGGGAGCTGTTTTTT CASSVDQNTGELFF
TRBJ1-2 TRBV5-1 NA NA TGCGCCAGCAGCTTGGGAGCGGCGGAGGGCTACACCTTC CASSLGAAEGYTF
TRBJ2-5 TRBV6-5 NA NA TGTGCCAGCAGTTACGACCCCAGGGGAGAGACCCAGTACTTC CASSYDPRGETQYF
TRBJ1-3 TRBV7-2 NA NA TGTGCCAGCAGCTTAGCCGGCGGGGCGGAAGCTGGAAACACCATATATTTT CASSLAGGAEAGNTIYF
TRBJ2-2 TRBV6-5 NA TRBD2 TGTGCCAGCAGTTACTCCTCGGGACTAGGGACCGGGGAGCTGTTTTTT CASSYSSGLGTGELFF
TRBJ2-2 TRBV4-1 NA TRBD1 TGCGCCAGCAGCCGAGGGGGCGTCTCGGTCACCGGGGAGCTGTTTTTT CASSRGGVSVTGELFF
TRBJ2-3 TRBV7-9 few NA TGTGCCAGCAGCCCCACGGCAGCGTTTAGCACAGATACGCAGTATTTT CASSPTAAFSTDTQYF
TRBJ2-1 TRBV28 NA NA TGTGCCAGCAGTTTAGCAAATACAGAACGGTTCTTC CASSLANTERFF
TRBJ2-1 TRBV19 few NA TGTGCCAGTAGTATCGGTGCGGGCTACTCCTACAATGAGCAGTTCTTC CASSIGAGYSYNEQFF
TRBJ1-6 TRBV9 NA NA TGTGCCAGCAGCGTTGTTCCGGAGAATTCACCCCTCCACTTT CASSVVPENSPLHF
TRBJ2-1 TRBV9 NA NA TGTGCCAGCAGCGTAGTTCCACAGGGTGAGCAGTTCTTC CASSVVPQGEQFF
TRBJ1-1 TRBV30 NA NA TGTGCCTGGAGTCGGGAGTTGAACACTGAAGCTTTCTTT CAWSRELNTEAFF
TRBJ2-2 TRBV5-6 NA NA TGTGCCAGCAGCCCCGACGCGAGGAGGGACACCGGGGAGCTGTTTTTT CASSPDARRDTGELFF
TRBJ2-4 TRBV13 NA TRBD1 TGTGCCAGCAGCACAGACAGGGGCGGTAAAAACATTCAGTACTTC CASSTDRGGKNIQYF
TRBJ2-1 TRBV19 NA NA TGTGCCAGTAGTATTTCGGGTGGCTTCTACAATGAGCAGTTCTTC CASSISGGFYNEQFF
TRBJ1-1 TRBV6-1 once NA TGTGCCAGCAGTGAAGTGAGGGTTGGTACTGAAGCTTTCTTT CASSEVRVGTEAFF
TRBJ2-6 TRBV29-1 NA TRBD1 TGCAGCGTACGGACAGGGTCAGTCTCTGGGGCCAACGTCCTGACTTTC CSVRTGSVSGANVLTF
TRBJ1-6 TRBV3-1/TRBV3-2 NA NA TGTGCCAGCAGCCAAGATCGGACTGCCAAGTCACCCCTCCACTTT CASSQDRTAKSPLHF
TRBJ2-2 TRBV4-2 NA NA TGTGCCAGCAGCCAAGATGACAGAAACACCGGGGAGCTGTTTTTT CASSQDDRNTGELFF